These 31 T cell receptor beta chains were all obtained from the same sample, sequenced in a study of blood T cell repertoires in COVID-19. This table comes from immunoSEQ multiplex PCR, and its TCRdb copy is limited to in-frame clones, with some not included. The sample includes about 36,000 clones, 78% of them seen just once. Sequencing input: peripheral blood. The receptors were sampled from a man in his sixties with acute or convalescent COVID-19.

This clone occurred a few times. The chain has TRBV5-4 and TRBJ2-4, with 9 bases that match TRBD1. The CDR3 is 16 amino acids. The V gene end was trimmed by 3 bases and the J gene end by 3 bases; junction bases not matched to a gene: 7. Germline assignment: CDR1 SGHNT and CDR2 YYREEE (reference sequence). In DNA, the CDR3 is TGTGCCAGCAGCTACCGGGACAGGGATTACAAAAACATTCAGTACTTC. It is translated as CASSYRDRDYKNIQYF.

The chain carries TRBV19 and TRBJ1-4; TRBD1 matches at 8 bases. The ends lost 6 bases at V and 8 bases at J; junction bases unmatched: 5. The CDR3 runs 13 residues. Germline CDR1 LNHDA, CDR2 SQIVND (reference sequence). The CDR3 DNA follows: TGTGCCAGTAGAGACAGGGGTTTAGAAAAACTGTTTTTT. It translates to CASRDRGLEKLFF.

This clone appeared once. CDR3 residues: CSVVTGGRGYTF. The CDR3 bases are TGCAGCGTTGTAACAGGGGGGAGAGGCTACACCTTC. The chain recombines TRBV29-1 with TRBJ1-2; 8 bases are a match to TRBD1. Trimming at V came to 4 bases and at J to 8 bases, leaving 6 bases not matched to a gene. Germline values: CDR1 SQVTM, CDR2 ANQGSEA. This CDR3 is built from 12 residues.

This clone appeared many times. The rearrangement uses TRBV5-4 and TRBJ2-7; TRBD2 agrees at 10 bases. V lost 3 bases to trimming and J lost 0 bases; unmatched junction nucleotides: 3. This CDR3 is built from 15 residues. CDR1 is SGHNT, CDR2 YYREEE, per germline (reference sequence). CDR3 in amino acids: CASSSGLAASYEQYF. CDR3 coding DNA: TGTGCCAGCAGCTCCGGACTAGCGGCCTCCTACGAGCAGTACTTC.

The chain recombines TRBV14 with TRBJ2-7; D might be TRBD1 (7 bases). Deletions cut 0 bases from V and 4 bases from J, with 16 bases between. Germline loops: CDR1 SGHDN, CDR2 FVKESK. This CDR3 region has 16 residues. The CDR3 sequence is CASSQDQQGGRYEQYF. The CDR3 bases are TGTGCCAGCAGCCAAGATCAGCAGGGGGGAAGGTACGAGCAGTACTTC.

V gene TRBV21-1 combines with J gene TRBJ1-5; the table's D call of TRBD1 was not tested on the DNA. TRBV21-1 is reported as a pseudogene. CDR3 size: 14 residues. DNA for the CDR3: TGTGCCAGCAGCCGTACAGGGCCCAATCAGCCCCAGCATTTT. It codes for CASSRTGPNQPQHF.

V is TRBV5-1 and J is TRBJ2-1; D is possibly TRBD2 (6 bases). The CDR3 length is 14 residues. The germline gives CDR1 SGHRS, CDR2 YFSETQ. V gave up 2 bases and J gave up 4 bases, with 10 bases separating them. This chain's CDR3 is CASSFGTGYNEQFF. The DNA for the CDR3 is TGCGCCAGCAGCTTTGGGACTGGTTACAATGAGCAGTTCTTC.

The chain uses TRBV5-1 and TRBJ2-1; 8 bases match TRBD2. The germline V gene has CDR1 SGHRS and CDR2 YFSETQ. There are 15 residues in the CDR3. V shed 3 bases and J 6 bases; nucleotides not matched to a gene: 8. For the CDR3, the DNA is TGCGCCAGCAGCTCCCGACTAGCGTGGGTCAATGAGCAGTTCTTC. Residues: CASSSRLAWVNEQFF.

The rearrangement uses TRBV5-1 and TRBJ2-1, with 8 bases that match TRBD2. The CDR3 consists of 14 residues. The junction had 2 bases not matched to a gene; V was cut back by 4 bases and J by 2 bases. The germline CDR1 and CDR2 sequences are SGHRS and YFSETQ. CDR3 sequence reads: CASSTAGAYNEQFF. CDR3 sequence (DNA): TGCGCCAGCAGCACAGCGGGAGCCTACAATGAGCAGTTCTTC.

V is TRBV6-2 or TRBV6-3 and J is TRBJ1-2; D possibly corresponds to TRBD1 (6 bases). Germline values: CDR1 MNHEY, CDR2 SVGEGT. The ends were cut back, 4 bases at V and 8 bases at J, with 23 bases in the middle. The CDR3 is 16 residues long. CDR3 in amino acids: CASSFHPRGGSYGYTF. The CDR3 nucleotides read TGTGCCAGCAGTTTCCACCCCAGGGGAGGGAGTTACGGCTACACCTTC.

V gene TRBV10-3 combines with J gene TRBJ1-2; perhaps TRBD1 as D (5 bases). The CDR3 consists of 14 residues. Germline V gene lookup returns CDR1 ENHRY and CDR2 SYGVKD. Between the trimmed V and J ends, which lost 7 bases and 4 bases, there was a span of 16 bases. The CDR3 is CAITPSRQSYGYTF. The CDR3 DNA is TGTGCCATCACCCCCTCTCGACAGAGCTATGGCTACACCTTC.

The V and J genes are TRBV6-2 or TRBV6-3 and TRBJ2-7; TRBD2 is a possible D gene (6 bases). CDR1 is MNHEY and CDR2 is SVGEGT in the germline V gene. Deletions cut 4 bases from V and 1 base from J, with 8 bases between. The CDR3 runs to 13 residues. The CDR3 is CASSFGLSYEQYF. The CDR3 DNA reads TGTGCCAGCAGTTTCGGACTATCCTACGAGCAGTACTTC.

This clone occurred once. CDR3 sequence: CASRPTYTGNTEAFF. Written as DNA, the CDR3 is TGTGCCAGCAGGCCCACTTACACGGGGAACACTGAAGCTTTCTTT. This chain uses TRBV6-5 with TRBJ1-1; D gene ambiguous. V was shortened by 6 bases and J by 1 base, with 15 bases between the two germline ends. Germline CDR1 reads MNHEY; CDR2 reads SVGAGI. The CDR3 sequence is 15 residues long.

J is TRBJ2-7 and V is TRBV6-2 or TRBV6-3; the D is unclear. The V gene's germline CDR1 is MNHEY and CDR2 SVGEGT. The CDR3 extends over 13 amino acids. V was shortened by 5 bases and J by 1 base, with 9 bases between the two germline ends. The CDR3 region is CASSPGVSYEQYF. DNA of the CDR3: TGTGCCAGCAGTCCCGGAGTATCCTACGAGCAGTACTTC.

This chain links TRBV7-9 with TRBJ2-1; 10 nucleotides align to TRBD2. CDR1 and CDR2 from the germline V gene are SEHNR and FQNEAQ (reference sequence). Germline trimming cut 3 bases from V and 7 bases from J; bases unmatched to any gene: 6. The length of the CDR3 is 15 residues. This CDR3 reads CASSFGSGRKNEQFF. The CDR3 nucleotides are TGTGCCAGCAGCTTCGGTAGCGGGAGGAAAAATGAGCAGTTCTTC.

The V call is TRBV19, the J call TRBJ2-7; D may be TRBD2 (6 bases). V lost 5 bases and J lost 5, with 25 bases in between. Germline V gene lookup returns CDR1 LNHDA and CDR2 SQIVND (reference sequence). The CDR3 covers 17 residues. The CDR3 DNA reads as TGTGCCAGTAGTGCAGAAGGGAGGCCGGGGGTTCGCCACGAGCAGTACTTC. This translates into CASSAEGRPGVRHEQYF. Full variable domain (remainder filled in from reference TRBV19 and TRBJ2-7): DGGITQSPKYLFRKEGQNVTLSCEQNLNHDAMYWYRQDPGQGLRLIYYSQIVNDFQKGDIAEGYSVSREKKESFPLTVTSAQKNPTAFYLCASSAEGRPGVRHEQYFGPGTRLTVT.

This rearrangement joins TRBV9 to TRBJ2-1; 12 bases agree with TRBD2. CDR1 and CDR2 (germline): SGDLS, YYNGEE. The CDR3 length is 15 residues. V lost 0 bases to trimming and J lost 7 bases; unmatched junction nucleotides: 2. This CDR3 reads CASSVEGTSGNEQFF. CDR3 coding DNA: TGTGCCAGCAGCGTAGAGGGGACTAGCGGGAATGAGCAGTTCTTC.

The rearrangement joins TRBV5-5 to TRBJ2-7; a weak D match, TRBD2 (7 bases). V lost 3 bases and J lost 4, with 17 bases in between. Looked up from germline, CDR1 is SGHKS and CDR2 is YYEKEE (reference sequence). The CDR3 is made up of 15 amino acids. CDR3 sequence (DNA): TGTGCCAGCAGCTGGGGGCGGGGAGGGGCTTACGAGCAGTACTTC. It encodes CASSWGRGGAYEQYF.

CDR3 sequence reads: CASSQGLAGRETQYF. CDR3 DNA sequence: TGTGCCAGTAGCCAAGGACTAGCGGGACGGGAGACCCAGTACTTC. The chain links TRBV19 to TRBJ2-5; 12 bases match TRBD2. Germline V gene lookup returns CDR1 LNHDA and CDR2 SQIVND (reference sequence). The CDR3 covers 15 residues. With 6 bases clipped from V and 5 bases from J, the junction kept 7 bases outside the gene matches.

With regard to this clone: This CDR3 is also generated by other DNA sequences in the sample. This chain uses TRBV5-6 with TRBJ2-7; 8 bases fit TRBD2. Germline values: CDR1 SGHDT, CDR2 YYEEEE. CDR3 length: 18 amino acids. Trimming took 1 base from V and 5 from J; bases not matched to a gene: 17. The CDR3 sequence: CASSLFGGRAGGVHEQYF. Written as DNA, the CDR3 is TGTGCCAGCAGCTTGTTTGGAGGAAGGGCGGGAGGTGTACACGAGCAGTACTTC.

The CDR3 DNA sequence: TGTGCCAGCAGCACCCTTACAGGGACAGGGGATGGGGGAGAGACCCAGTACTTC. The encoded protein is CASSTLTGTGDGGETQYF. J is TRBJ2-5 and V is TRBV9; 10 nucleotides align to TRBD1. The CDR3 consists of 18 residues. Germline CDR1 is SGDLS and CDR2 is YYNGEE. The trim removed 4 bases at V and 4 bases at J, leaving 16 bases unmatched.

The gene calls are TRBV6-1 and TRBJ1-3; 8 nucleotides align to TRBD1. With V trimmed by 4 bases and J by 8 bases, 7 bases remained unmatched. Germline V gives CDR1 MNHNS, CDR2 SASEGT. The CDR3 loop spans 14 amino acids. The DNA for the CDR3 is TGTGCCAGCAGTGCCTACAGGGGGGACTACACCATATATTTT. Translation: CASSAYRGDYTIYF.

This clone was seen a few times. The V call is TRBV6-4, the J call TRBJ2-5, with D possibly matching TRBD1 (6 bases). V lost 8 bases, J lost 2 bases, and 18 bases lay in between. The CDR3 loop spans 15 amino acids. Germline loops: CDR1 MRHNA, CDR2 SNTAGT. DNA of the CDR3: TGTGCCAGCGTCTGGGGGCTAGCATTTCAAGAGACCCAGTACTTC. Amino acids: CASVWGLAFQETQYF.

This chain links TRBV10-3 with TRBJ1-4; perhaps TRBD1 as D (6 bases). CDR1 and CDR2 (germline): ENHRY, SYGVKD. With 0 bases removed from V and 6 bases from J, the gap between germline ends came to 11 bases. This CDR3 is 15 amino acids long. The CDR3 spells CAISESRPGDEKLFF. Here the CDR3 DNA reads TGTGCCATCAGTGAGTCTAGGCCAGGGGATGAAAAACTGTTTTTT.

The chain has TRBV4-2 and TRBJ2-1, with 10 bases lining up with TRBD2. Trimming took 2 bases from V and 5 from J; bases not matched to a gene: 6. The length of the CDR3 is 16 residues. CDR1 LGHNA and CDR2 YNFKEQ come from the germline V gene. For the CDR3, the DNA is TGTGCCAGCAGCCAAAGGGCTAGCGGGAGCCACAATGAGCAGTTCTTC. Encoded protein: CASSQRASGSHNEQFF.

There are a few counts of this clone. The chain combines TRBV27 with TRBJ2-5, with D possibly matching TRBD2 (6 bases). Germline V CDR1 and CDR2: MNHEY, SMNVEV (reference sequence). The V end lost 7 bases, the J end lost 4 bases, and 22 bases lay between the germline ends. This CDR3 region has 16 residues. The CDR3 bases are TGTGCCAGCAATCGTGTACGGGATGGAGGGAGAGAGACCCAGTACTTC. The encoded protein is CASNRVRDGGRETQYF.

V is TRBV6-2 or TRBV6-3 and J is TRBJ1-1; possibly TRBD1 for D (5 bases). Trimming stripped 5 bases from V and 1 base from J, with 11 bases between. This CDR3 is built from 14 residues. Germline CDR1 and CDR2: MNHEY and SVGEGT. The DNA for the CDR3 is TGTGCCAGCAGTCTGAACACAGGGAACACTGAAGCTTTCTTT. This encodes CASSLNTGNTEAFF.

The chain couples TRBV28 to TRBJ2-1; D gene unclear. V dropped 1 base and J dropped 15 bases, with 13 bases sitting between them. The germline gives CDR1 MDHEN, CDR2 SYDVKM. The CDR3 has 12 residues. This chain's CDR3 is CASSLSSRWPFF. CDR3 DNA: TGTGCCAGCAGTTTATCGTCCAGGTGGCCGTTCTTC.

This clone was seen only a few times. CDR3 loop: CASRGQGLNQPQHF. Here the CDR3 DNA reads TGTGCCAGCAGAGGACAGGGGTTAAATCAGCCCCAGCATTTT. The V gene is TRBV6-5, the J gene TRBJ1-5; TRBD1 matches at 9 bases. Unmatched junction bases numbered 4, after V lost 6 bases and J lost 4 bases. This CDR3 region has 14 residues. The germline V gene encodes CDR1 MNHEY and CDR2 SVGAGI.

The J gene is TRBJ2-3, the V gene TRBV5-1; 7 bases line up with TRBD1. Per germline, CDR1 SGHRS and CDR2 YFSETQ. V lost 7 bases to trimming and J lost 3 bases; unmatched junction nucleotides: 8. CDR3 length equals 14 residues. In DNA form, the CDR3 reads TGCGCCAGCCAGGGGGTTGGCGGGACAGATACGCAGTATTTT. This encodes CASQGVGGTDTQYF.

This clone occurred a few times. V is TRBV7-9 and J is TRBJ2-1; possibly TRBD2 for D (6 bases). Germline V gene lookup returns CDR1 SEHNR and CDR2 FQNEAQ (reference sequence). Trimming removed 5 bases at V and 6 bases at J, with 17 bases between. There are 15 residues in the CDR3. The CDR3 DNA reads TGTGCCAGCAGCGCAGATCTAGCGTGGGGCAATGAGCAGTTCTTC. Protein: CASSADLAWGNEQFF.